The next 14 T cell receptor beta chains were all read from a single sample in a study of blood T cells in healthy people across ages. Alongside a J-beta primer mix, a sample-barcoded 5' primer served in a second PCR lasting 7 to 11 cycles. TCRdb reprocessed the 5' RACE reads via MiXCR and lists one record per CDR3 protein. Among under 2,000,000 distinct CDR3 sequences listed, around half were seen once. Sequencing was carried out using blood. These receptors were collected from a middle-aged woman in good health.

This clonotype occurred a few times. The genes are TRBV7-2 and TRBJ1-2; D is perhaps TRBD1 (5 bases). The CDR3 contains 17 residues. Germline loops: CDR1 SGHTA, CDR2 FQGNSA. The V end was cut by 0 bases, the J end by 4 bases, with 18 bases between. CDR3 amino acids: CASSLAPGTIDTYGYTF. Here the CDR3 DNA reads TGTGCCAGCAGCTTAGCCCCCGGGACGATTGACACCTATGGCTACACCTTC.

There are a few counts of this clonotype. The V call is TRBV6-2 or TRBV6-3, the J call TRBJ2-1; 10 bases agree with TRBD2. The CDR3 length is 14 residues. The V segment lost 8 bases and the J segment 5 bases; nucleotides outside the gene matches: 6. Germline V gene sequence: CDR1 MNHEY, CDR2 SVGEGT. DNA for the CDR3: TGTGCCAGCGGCCTAGCGGGGGCAAACAATGAGCAGTTCTTC. Translated: CASGLAGANNEQFF.

J is TRBJ2-7 and V is TRBV7-2; TRBD1 might be the D (7 bases). V gave up 3 bases and J gave up 6 bases, with 18 bases separating them. Germline lookup yields CDR1 SGHTA and CDR2 FQGNSA. The CDR3 spans 15 residues. This CDR3 is CASSFLTEGASEQYF. The CDR3 bases are TGTGCCAGCAGCTTCTTGACGGAGGGGGCCTCCGAGCAGTACTTC.

The chain couples TRBV28 to TRBJ1-3; D is ambiguous. The V gene's germline CDR1 is MDHEN and CDR2 SYDVKM. The CDR3 runs to 12 residues. V was trimmed by 9 bases and J by 3 bases, leaving 9 bases between them. In DNA form, the CDR3 reads TGTGCCAGTAGCCGAGTTGGAAACACCATATATTTT. Protein sequence: CASSRVGNTIYF.

V is TRBV13 and J is TRBJ1-4; tentative D call: TRBD1 (5 bases). Germline assignment: CDR1 PRHDT and CDR2 FYEKMQ (reference sequence). The ends were cut back, 3 bases at V and 5 bases at J, with 10 bases in the middle. The length of the CDR3 is 14 residues. The CDR3 is CASSLTAYNEKLFF. In DNA form, the CDR3 reads TGTGCCAGCAGCTTGACAGCTTACAATGAAAAACTGTTTTTT.

V is TRBV9 and J is TRBJ2-5, with 9 bases that match TRBD2. This CDR3 has 15 residues. Germline CDR1 is SGDLS and CDR2 is YYNGEE. The V and J ends lost 0 bases and 2 bases, in that order; junction bases with no gene match: 2. CDR3 amino acids: CASSVEAGGQETQYF. As DNA, the CDR3 is TGTGCCAGCAGCGTAGAGGCGGGGGGGCAAGAGACCCAGTACTTC. The whole variable domain, remainder taken from reference TRBV9 and TRBJ2-5, is DSGVTQTPKHLITATGQRVTLRCSPRSGDLSVYWYQQSLDQGLQFLIQYYNGEERAKGNILERFSAQQFPDLHSELNLSSLELGDSALYFCASSVEAGGQETQYFGPGTRLLVL.

This clonotype has just one count. A junction boundary mismatches the germline segment, possibly from a read error. V and J are TRBV28 and TRBJ2-3; TRBD1 is a possible D gene (6 bases). CDR1 MDHEN and CDR2 SYDVKM come from the germline V gene. The CDR3 has 13 residues. CDR3 nucleotide sequence: TGTGTCAGCAGTCCAGGGGGCACAGATACGCAGTATTTT. Translated: CVSSPGGTDTQYF.

The J gene is TRBJ2-5, the V gene TRBV7-9; perhaps TRBD1 as D (6 bases). V was pared by 11 bases and J by 2 bases, with 18 bases between. The CDR3 is made up of 14 amino acids. Germline-derived CDR1 and CDR2 are SEHNR and FQNEAQ (reference sequence). The CDR3 DNA is TGTGCCTCAAAACCCATCGGGACACAAGAGACCCAGTACTTC. The encoded protein is CASKPIGTQETQYF.

The J gene is TRBJ2-4, the V gene TRBV6-2 or TRBV6-3, with 12 bases that match TRBD2. This CDR3 is built from 16 residues. Losses at the gene ends were 5 bases for V and 7 bases for J; bases not matched to a gene: 9. CDR1 is MNHEY, CDR2 SVGEGT, per germline. CDR3 loop: CASSPGTSGYRNIQYF. The CDR3 region has the DNA TGTGCCAGCAGTCCCGGGACTAGCGGGTACCGGAACATTCAGTACTTC.

This clonotype was seen a few times. The chain combines TRBV4-3 with TRBJ2-1; TRBD1 matches at 8 bases. In germline, CDR1 is LGHNA, CDR2 YSLEER. The trim removed 6 bases at V and 9 bases at J, leaving 10 bases unmatched. This CDR3 region has 14 residues. Here the CDR3 reads CASRPLGTGGEQFF. CDR3 nucleotides: TGCGCCAGCAGGCCGTTAGGGACAGGCGGTGAGCAGTTCTTC.

This clonotype was observed a few times. The gene calls are TRBV15 and TRBJ2-7; possibly TRBD1 or TRBD2 for D (5 bases each). CDR1 is LNHNV, CDR2 YYDKDF, per germline (reference sequence). This CDR3 has 17 residues. The V end was cut by 3 bases, the J end by 2 bases, with 20 bases between. CDR3 DNA: TGTGCCACCAGCAGCCTCCTAAGAGGGACGGATCCCTACGAGCAGTACTTC. It yields the protein CATSSLLRGTDPYEQYF.

This chain links TRBV9 with TRBJ2-1; D is ambiguous. Germline V CDR1 and CDR2: SGDLS, YYNGEE. The V gene lost 6 bases and the J gene lost 0 bases, with 16 bases spanning the gap. This CDR3 has 16 residues. CDR3 residues: CASNPDGRVSYNEQFF. CDR3 DNA: TGTGCCAGCAACCCGGACGGGCGAGTCTCCTACAATGAGCAGTTCTTC.

CDR3 sequence (DNA): TGTGCCAGCAGCGTAGACGCAGGAGCTTATGGCTACACCTTC. Protein product: CASSVDAGAYGYTF. The rearrangement joins TRBV9 to TRBJ1-2, with D unclear. V lost 0 bases, J lost 5 bases, and 11 bases lay in between. Per the germline V gene, CDR1 is SGDLS and CDR2 is YYNGEE. This CDR3 comprises 14 residues.

The V call is TRBV5-1, the J call TRBJ2-1; weak D call: TRBD2 (7 bases). The germline V gene has CDR1 SGHRS and CDR2 YFSETQ. CDR3 length: 14 residues. The V and J ends lost 6 bases and 10 bases respectively, with 20 bases between them. The CDR3 bases are TGCGCCAGCACCCTAAATCCGGGGGGCAACGAGCAGTTCTTC. Translated, it gives CASTLNPGGNEQFF.